The clone carrying this T cell receptor (beta chain) has ten or more counts. Its antigen remains unknown. Time point given: persistent/refractory GD, antithyroid drugs over 5 years with positive TRAb. Researchers made the TCR library from RNA that was extracted from PBMCs. Peripheral blood, at roughly 9 milliliters, went into EDTA tubes. Building of the TCR beta libraries involved iRepertoire HTBI primers and Arm-PCR of CDR3 regions. TCRdb itself ran the multiplex PCR reads through MiXCR, one entry per CDR3 protein. The repertoire holds some 430,000 distinct CDR3 sequences, with roughly a fifth as singletons. This CDR3 is built from 13 residues. J lost 4 bases, V lost 6 bases, and 5 bases had no gene match. Germline V gives CDR1 SNHLY, CDR2 FYNNEI. These data come from a study of regulatory T cells in long-lasting Graves disease. In the study overall: Graves' disease counted as persistent after over 5 years of antithyroid drugs with positive TSH receptor antibodies.

Study-wide points: The sample size was small, and this may have reduced accuracy. TRBV28, TRBJ1-2 and TRBJ2-5 emerged as the favored segments in persistent disease.

The rearrangement joins TRBV2 to TRBJ1-2, with 7 bases aligning to TRBD1. The TCR was taken from a female donor with Graves disease. This sample comprised peripheral blood mononuclear cells (PBMCs), obtained when the disease was refractory, from a patient treated with antithyroid drugs. As DNA, the CDR3 is TGTGCCAGCAGGACAGGGAGGGGCTATGGCTACACCTTC. Translation gives CASRTGRGYGYTF.